This T cell receptor (beta chain) was observed in a study of T-cell memory formation after mild COVID-19 (dated by TCRdb to about 2021). Background for the entire study: Most TCR sequence clusters were specific to one of the two donors. T-cell clones expanding and contracting after mild COVID-19 in a couple of donors were tracked by longitudinal TCRalpha and TCRbeta repertoire sequencing. Two young, previously healthy adult volunteers, one female and one male, were included in the cohort. Results and caveats for the whole study, not just this receptor: Only a couple of mild cases were covered in the study, and larger cohorts including severe cases with pre-infection samples were considered necessary. The second-wave clones that peaked on day 37 were not confirmed to be SARS-CoV-2 specific. The detection of some responding clones in pre-infection memory suggests that pre-existing cross-reactive memory T cells joined the SARS-CoV-2 response. Clones contracting from day 15 to 85 had balanced CD4/CD8 phenotypes, while a second wave expanding from day 15 to 37 was biased towards CD4+. Contracting CD4+ clones appeared mostly in the CM and EM memory subsets, whereas CD8+ clones were enriched in EMRA.

PBMCs were isolated by Ficoll-Paque density gradient centrifugation. As for this clonotype: The clone's antigen remains unknown. No quality values exist for individual bases; no much larger clone is one base distant.

Instrument used: Illumina NovaSeq 6000. TCRalpha and TCRbeta cDNA libraries were constructed by 5'RACE with constant-segment primers, with sample barcodes and unique molecular identifiers being introduced. Trizol reagent was used to extract RNA from every sample. Libraries were amplified in two PCR steps, with a second sample barcode and Illumina TruSeq adapters added in the second step. The libraries were sequenced on an Illumina NovaSeq using 2 x 150 bp paired-end reads. Concerning the study's data processing: With migec v1.2.7, reads were demultiplexed and then collapsed into UMI-guided consensus sequences. Using mixcr v2.1.11, UMI consensuses were aligned to TRA and TRB V and J templates and then assembled into clonotypes. Clonotypes were classified as expanded or contracted when called significant by both edgeR and NoisET, with noise models trained on biological replicates. For edgeR calls, the thresholds were a false discovery rate-adjusted p below 0.01 and a log2 fold-change of 1. As an exploratory analysis of dynamics, PCA with hierarchical clustering was applied to max-normalized trajectories of the 1000 most abundant clonotypes. The CD4 or CD8 phenotype of responding clones was assigned using the separately sequenced CD4+ and CD8+ repertoires. The public reads were quality trimmed at Q25 with fastp and then assembled into clones with MiXCR by TCRdb, keeping productive beta chains. One record per CDR3 amino acid sequence lists the most common genes and DNA. These V and J calls are TCRdb output, not the study's own analysis. This sample lists about 250,000 distinct CDR3 sequences; approximately 18% were detected once. The ten largest clones capture roughly 23% of the sample.

From the cysteine through the phenylalanine, the CDR3 covers 14 amino acids. Just CDR3 DNA is preserved here, 42 bases in frame from base 1. V lost 2 bases and J lost 8 bases, and the count of bases not matched to a germline gene is 5. Looking up the germline V gene yields CDR1 SGHTA and CDR2 FQGNSA. The chain was built from TRBV7-2 and TRBJ1-3, with 8 bases aligning to TRBD1. The sample consisted of PBMCs or a T cell subset sorted from them (not recorded which). The TCR originated in a man between 18 and 35 years old who had mild COVID-19 (a few samples of this study predate the infection). The sample titles of this study are shuffled in the database, so cell type and time point are left out; the donor was told from shared clones. The nucleotides are TGTGCCAGCAGCTTATGGCAGGGGGCGGACACCATATATTTT. This translates into CASSLWQGADTIYF.